This TCR beta chain was sequenced during a study of siplizumab effects on memory and regulatory T cells. General observations from the study: Suppressive activity of Tregs proliferating in siplizumab cultures remained unconfirmed.

The CDR3 is 16 amino acids. CDR1 and CDR2 (germline): SGHAT, FQNNGV. V was pared by 5 bases and J by 0 bases, with 17 bases between. This clone was seen a single time. Its cognate antigen is unknown. Clones were sequenced by immunoSEQ multiplex PCR, and TCRdb holds only the in-frame ones, with some missing. The sample consists of some 100,000 clones, about 95% of them appearing once. The rearrangement links TRBV11-2 to TRBJ2-7; a weak D match, TRBD1 (5 bases). The sequence derives from a human donor in good health. Sequences were obtained from non-Treg CD4+ T cells sorted from blood. In DNA form, the CDR3 reads TGTGCCAGCAGCCCCTTAGGGGCGGTAGTCTCCTACGAGCAGTACTTC. Protein: CASSPLGAVVSYEQYF.